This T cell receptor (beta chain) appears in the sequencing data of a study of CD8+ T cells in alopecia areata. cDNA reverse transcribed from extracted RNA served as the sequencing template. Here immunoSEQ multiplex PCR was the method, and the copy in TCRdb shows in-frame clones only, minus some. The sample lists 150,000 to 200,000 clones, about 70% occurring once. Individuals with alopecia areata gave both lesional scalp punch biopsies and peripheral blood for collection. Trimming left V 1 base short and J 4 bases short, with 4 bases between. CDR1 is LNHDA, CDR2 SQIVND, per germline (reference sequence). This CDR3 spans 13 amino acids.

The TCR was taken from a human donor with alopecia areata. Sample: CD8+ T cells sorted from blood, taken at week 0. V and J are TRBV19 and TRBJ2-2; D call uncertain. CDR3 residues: CASSIGGTGELFF. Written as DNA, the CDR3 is TGTGCCAGTAGTATAGGGGGCACCGGGGAGCTGTTTTTT.